The present T cell receptor (beta chain) was sequenced within a study of blood T cell repertoires in COVID-19. Across the study: Researchers got acute and convalescent COVID-19 samples from the United States, Italy and Spain. T cells, B-cell-depleted T cells, or PBMCs supplied cDNA or gDNA.

As originally analysed: Counts of nucleated cells, estimated from reference gene primer amplification, were obtained. Some clones are missing from TCRdb's copy, which holds only in-frame ones; the method was immunoSEQ multiplex PCR. V, J and clone size are those of that table, while D and trimming were read from the DNA. This table has approximately 260,000 clones, over 65% appearing once. V gave up 8 bases and J gave up 8 bases; unmatched junction bases: 17. The CDR3 totals 16 residues. Per the germline V gene, CDR1 is MNHEY and CDR2 is SMNVEV (reference sequence). The table lists this clone with a few counts.

Material: peripheral blood. The TCR comes from a man aged 55 to 70 who had recovered from COVID-19. The V and J genes are TRBV27 and TRBJ2-1; 8 nucleotides agree with TRBD2. The CDR3 sequence is CASANQEAGVSHEQFF. Written as DNA, the CDR3 is TGTGCCAGCGCCAACCAAGAAGCGGGAGTTAGCCATGAGCAGTTCTTC.